This T cell receptor (beta chain) was found in a study of STAT5B mutations in CD4+ large granular lymphocyte leukemia. Whole-study findings and limits: No patients shared main leukemic clonotypes, though around 27% appeared at low frequency elsewhere. Data were not HLA-matched across samples. Compared with healthy controls (2/35), patient top clones favored TRBV06 (8/27).

Details on this clone: Its specificity is not known.

The data were produced by immunoSEQ multiplex PCR, yet TCRdb's version contains in-frame clones alone and is incomplete. The data show tens of thousands of clones, with 60% to 85% seen just once and more than 1% held by the top ten. V dropped 4 bases and J dropped 4 bases, with 20 bases sitting between them. The CDR3 covers 18 residues. Germline V lookup: CDR1 SGHAT, CDR2 FQNNGV. The receptor's source is a human donor in good health. The chain employs TRBV11-2 and TRBJ2-6; possible D gene TRBD1, 5 bases. The sequenced sample consisted of CD4+ T cells from blood buffy coats. This CDR3 is CASSSIKTDSAGANVLTF. The CDR3 DNA reads as TGTGCCAGCAGCTCGATTAAAACAGACAGTGCCGGGGCCAACGTCCTGACTTTC.